This T cell receptor (beta chain) was captured by sequencing in a study of CD8 T cells in ankylosing spondylitis. Study results and limitations: Reports of some motif variants in reactive arthritis synovial fluid and blood predate this one. Researchers reportedly found disease-linked clones significantly enriched in matched ankylosing spondylitis synovial fluid. Roughly eight highly homologous variants made up a TCR beta motif that seemed to typify ankylosing spondylitis blood.

Germline CDR1 is DFQATT and CDR2 is SNEGSKA (reference sequence). Trimming removed 3 bases from V and 7 bases from J; junction bases left unmatched: 8. The CDR3 is made up of 15 amino acids. Libraries of TCR beta came from quantitative 5'-RACE with molecular barcodes. In TCRdb, the 5' RACE reads were re-called with MiXCR into one record per CDR3 protein. The data hold approximately 100,000 distinct CDR3 sequences, with roughly 8.3% observed a single time. Ten or more counts support this clonotype. Its antigen is currently unknown. What was sequenced was blood, either unsorted or a sorted T cell fraction (not recorded which). The receptor was isolated from a male donor with ankylosing spondylitis or in good health (not recorded which). This chain connects TRBV20-1 to TRBJ2-1; TRBD1 matches at 11 bases. The CDR3, as DNA: TGCAGTGCTAGGATTCTAGGACAGGGGGCGAATGAGCAGTTCTTC. This translates into CSARILGQGANEQFF.